This T cell receptor (beta chain) was recorded in a study of graft-versus-host responses after intestinal transplantation (dated by TCRdb to about 2021). About the study as a whole: Multivisceral, liver-intestinal, or isolated intestinal transplants were received by the recipients. Anti-thymocyte globulin induction was given to all recipients, followed by maintenance tacrolimus and steroids for 3 to 4 years. Graft-versus-host and host-versus-graft alloreactive T cell clones were tracked in the graft, circulation and bone marrow after intestinal transplantation using bulk TCR-beta CDR3 sequencing. Alloreactive clones were identified by sequencing pre-transplant mixed lymphocyte reaction products and comparing them with unstimulated pre-transplant donor and recipient T cells. The cohort enrolled roughly 25 intestinal transplant recipients including one retransplant, and a few patients lacking pretransplant specimens were excluded. A peak of at least 4% donor T cells among recipient peripheral blood mononuclear cells was the definition used for donor T cell macrochimerism. Rather than being sequenced by the commercial service, samples from a few later patients were sequenced in-house on an Illumina MiSeq and processed with MiXCR. The research as a whole found: The conclusions were limited by the relatively low number and heterogeneity of the intestinal transplant patients. GvH clones turned up in recipient bone marrow, with some appearing earlier in ileal mucosa or blood, a pattern consistent with an intestinal mucosal origin. High GvH to HvG T cell clonal ratios were observed in the allografts of patients with donor T cell macrochimerism. Early after transplant, declines in HvG clones were associated with peak levels of circulating GvH clones.

V is reduced by 10 bases and J by 6 bases, leaving a spacing of 16 bases between them. CDR1 and CDR2, looked up from the germline V gene (reference sequence), are LNHDA and SQIVND. The CDR3 runs 13 residues from the cysteine to the phenylalanine. Only the CDR3 part of the read is kept: 39 bases, read in frame from the first base. As regards this clone: No cognate antigen has been identified for it. Base qualities are not provided; no much larger clone lies one nucleotide away.

Taken with the paper, the label for time point translates to: cells obtained before transplantation from donor or recipient. CD3+CD4+ and CD3+CD8+ populations were FACS-sorted from unstimulated pre-transplant donor and recipient cells taken from spleen or lymph nodes. Library method: the immunoSEQ multiplex PCR assay. For most patients, genomic DNA was isolated with the Qiagen DNeasy Blood and Tissue Kit and sent frozen to Adaptive Biotechnologies for TCR sequencing. For most patients, high-throughput TCR-beta CDR3 sequencing of genomic DNA was performed by Adaptive Biotechnologies. The authors' analysis ran thus. TCR sequencing data were retrieved from Adaptive's ImmunoSEQ software for 18 patients, whereas three other patients were processed with MiXCR and VDJtools. To correct CD4 versus CD8 sorting errors, any sequence found in both subsets at a frequency ratio below 5:1 was removed. CDR3 nucleotide sequences shared between donor and recipient were removed because the origin of such sequences could not be assigned. To count as alloreactive, a clone needed at least 2-fold expansion over unstimulated cells and a minimum CFSE-low frequency of 0.002% (template counts) or 0.001% (read counts). A clone was considered mappable if detected in the sequenced pre-transplant spleen, lymph node, or MLR CFSE-low populations of the donor or recipient. The cumulative frequency of alloreactive clones was calculated as a percentage of all sequences, weighted by copy number. This immuneACCESS table, as held by TCRdb, lists in-frame sequences with V and J called but not all clones. Of the missing ones, under half trace to an unresolved V gene in checked studies; the others have no known cause. That table is the source of V, J and clone size, and D and trimming were worked out from the DNA. Here the sample has about 85,000 clones; under 95% occur a single time. The ten largest account for 7.6% of the sample.

The TCR was taken from a human donor who was the organ donor for an intestinal transplant. The V gene is TRBV19 and the J gene is TRBJ1-5; the D gene cannot be named for sure. The sequencing here drew on unstimulated CD8+ T cells sorted from spleen or lymph node cells, taken before transplant. The nucleotide sequence reads as follows: TGTGCCACTCGGGCCCCTGGCGGTCAGCCCCAGCATTTT. This is translated as CATRAPGGQPQHF.